The sequence of this T cell receptor beta chain was determined in a study of preoperative IRX-2 immunotherapy in early breast cancer. Measured with immunoSEQ multiplex PCR; TCRdb has only the in-frame clones, and not every one. This sample has approximately 100,000 clones, with 80% to 90% found just once. The V and J ends lost 6 bases and 4 bases, in that order; junction bases with no gene match: 5. This CDR3 region has 15 residues. Germline-derived CDR1 and CDR2 are MDHEN and SYDVKM. The treatment here: preoperative locoregional IRX-2 cytokine immunotherapy. Patients received preoperative, locoregional IRX-2 cytokine immunotherapy in a phase Ib study.

This chain links TRBV28 with TRBJ1-6, with 8 bases fitting TRBD1. The specimen was tumor tissue, collected after IRX-2 immunotherapy. This TCR derives from a human donor with breast cancer. In nucleotides, the CDR3 is TGTGCCAGCAGGAGCAGGGGGCTGTATAATTCACCCCTCCACTTT. Its protein is CASRSRGLYNSPLHF.